These 24 T cell receptor beta chains were sequenced from one sample in a study of T cell changes during pregnancy in multiple sclerosis. Some clones are missing from TCRdb's copy, which holds only in-frame ones; the method was immunoSEQ multiplex PCR. The sample lists about 57,000 clones; around 90% were seen once. The sequencing here drew on peripheral blood, taken after pregnancy. These receptors were taken from a female donor in good health, enrolled as a control in a pregnancy study.

V is TRBV19 and J is TRBJ1-1; 8 bases agree with TRBD1. The germline gives CDR1 LNHDA, CDR2 SQIVND (reference sequence). The CDR3 loop spans 16 amino acids. After removal of 0 bases from V and 5 bases from J, the junction contained 8 bases not matched to a gene. The CDR3 protein is CASSIDPGGVRTEAFF. DNA of the CDR3: TGTGCCAGTAGTATAGACCCAGGGGGCGTGAGGACTGAAGCTTTCTTT.

Only one count was recorded for this clone. The V call is TRBV4-3, the J call TRBJ2-1; perhaps TRBD1 as D (6 bases). This CDR3 spans 15 amino acids. Germline CDR1 LGHNA, CDR2 YSLEER. Trimming pared 0 bases from V and 8 bases from J, leaving 14 bases between. The CDR3 here is CASSQEQGVNDEQFF. The CDR3 DNA reads as TGCGCCAGCAGCCAAGAACAGGGTGTAAACGATGAGCAGTTCTTC.

The chain has TRBV27 and TRBJ1-6, with 10 bases fitting TRBD1. V was pared by 6 bases and J by 6 bases, with 17 bases of the junction left unmatched. CDR1 is MNHEY and CDR2 is SMNVEV in the germline V gene (reference sequence). The CDR3 has 19 residues. The CDR3 region has the DNA TGTGCCAGCAGAATAGGCGGGACAGGGGCTAGGGGGAGTAATTCACCCCTCCACTTT. It encodes CASRIGGTGARGSNSPLHF.

This chain connects TRBV4-3 to TRBJ1-5; TRBD1 is a possible D gene (5 bases). The germline CDR1 and CDR2 sequences are LGHNA and YSLEER. V lost 0 bases, J lost 5 bases, and 11 bases lay in between. The CDR3 is made up of 15 amino acids. CDR3 loop: CASSQDGGHHQPQHF. The CDR3 DNA reads as TGCGCCAGCAGCCAAGACGGGGGTCACCATCAGCCCCAGCATTTT.

This CDR3 is CASSQVPSDRLGDNEQFF. Here the CDR3 DNA reads TGCGCCAGCAGCCAAGTCCCCTCCGACAGGTTGGGGGACAATGAGCAGTTCTTC. The chain uses TRBV4-1 and TRBJ2-1; D perhaps matches TRBD1 (6 bases). Germline values: CDR1 MGHRA, CDR2 YSYEKL. Deletions cut 1 base from V and 5 bases from J, with 21 bases between. This CDR3 is built from 18 residues.

Only one count was recorded for this clone. This rearrangement joins TRBV4-1 to TRBJ1-5, with D uncertain. Germline V gives CDR1 MGHRA, CDR2 YSYEKL. There are 13 residues in the CDR3. Trimming stripped 5 bases from V and 6 bases from J, with 11 bases between. The CDR3 protein is CASSSGWAQPQHF. The DNA for the CDR3 is TGCGCCAGCAGCTCTGGTTGGGCTCAGCCCCAGCATTTT.

This chain links TRBV30 with TRBJ1-1; D uncertain. CDR1 and CDR2 (germline): GTSNPN, SVGIG (reference sequence). Trimming took off 0 bases at V and 6 bases at J, with 17 bases between the two ends. CDR3 length equals 15 residues. The CDR3 region has the DNA TGTGCCTGGAGTGTAGATCCGGGAGTTCTGGCTGAAGCTTTCTTT. Protein sequence: CAWSVDPGVLAEAFF.

The V call is TRBV19, the J call TRBJ1-4; 8 positions agree with TRBD1. The CDR3 is 15 amino acids. Germline CDR1 is LNHDA and CDR2 is SQIVND (reference sequence). Trimming cost V 5 bases and J 3 bases; bases outside gene matches: 5. The CDR3 DNA reads as TGTGCCAGTAGTCCCCCGGACAGGGCTAATGAAAAACTGTTTTTT. Residues: CASSPPDRANEKLFF. The variable domain in full, with the rest retrieved from reference TRBV19 and TRBJ1-4, is DGGITQSPKYLFRKEGQNVTLSCEQNLNHDAMYWYRQDPGQGLRLIYYSQIVNDFQKGDIAEGYSVSREKKESFPLTVTSAQKNPTAFYLCASSPPDRANEKLFFGSGTQLSVL.

This chain uses TRBV5-6 with TRBJ1-5; D is possibly TRBD1 (6 bases). V dropped 4 bases and J dropped 3 bases, with 14 bases sitting between them. Germline loops: CDR1 SGHDT, CDR2 YYEEEE. The CDR3 has 15 residues. CDR3 bases: TGTGCCAGCAGCCGACAGGAATTCCCCAATCAGCCCCAGCATTTT. This gives the protein CASSRQEFPNQPQHF.

In this sample, this clone turned up a few times. The V gene is TRBV5-1, the J gene TRBJ2-3; 13 nucleotides align to TRBD2. From germline, CDR1 is SGHRS and CDR2 YFSETQ. The CDR3 sequence is 16 residues long. With 4 bases clipped from V and 5 bases from J, the junction kept 7 bases outside the gene matches. CDR3 DNA sequence: TGCGCCAGCAGCCCACTAGCGGGAGGGTCTAGAGATACGCAGTATTTT. It encodes CASSPLAGGSRDTQYF.

The chain employs TRBV4-1 and TRBJ1-4, with D unclear. Deletions cut 0 bases from V and 12 bases from J, with 11 bases between. The CDR3 covers 13 residues. CDR1 is MGHRA and CDR2 is YSYEKL in the germline V gene. The CDR3 loop reads CASSQDSRSELFF. The CDR3 DNA reads as TGCGCCAGCAGCCAAGATTCGAGGTCCGAACTGTTTTTT.

Sample share makes this clone medium-sized. This rearrangement joins TRBV4-2 to TRBJ2-1; 12 nucleotides match TRBD2. Germline V lookup: CDR1 LGHNA, CDR2 YNFKEQ. The CDR3 is 16 amino acids. The junction had 0 bases not matched to a gene; V was cut back by 3 bases and J by 0 bases. In nucleotides, the CDR3 is TGTGCCAGCAGCCAGACTAGCGGGGGCTCCTACAATGAGCAGTTCTTC. Translated: CASSQTSGGSYNEQFF.

The chain couples TRBV7-2 to TRBJ1-1; 10 bases line up with TRBD1. The germline CDR1 and CDR2 sequences are SGHTA and FQGNSA. This CDR3 has 14 amino acids. The V segment lost 5 bases and the J segment 5 bases; nucleotides outside the gene matches: 5. The CDR3: CASSLGQGTTEAFF. The CDR3 DNA reads as TGTGCCAGCAGCCTGGGACAGGGGACGACTGAAGCTTTCTTT.

The chain has TRBV7-2 and TRBJ2-7; D ambiguous. Trimming shortened V by 1 base and J by 0 bases, and 4 bases separated the two germline ends. This CDR3 is 13 amino acids long. Germline V gene lookup returns CDR1 SGHTA and CDR2 FQGNSA. CDR3: CASSLVHSYEQYF. The DNA for the CDR3 is TGTGCCAGCAGCTTAGTCCACTCCTACGAGCAGTACTTC.

The chain joins TRBV5-1 to TRBJ2-7, with TRBD1 as a possible D gene (5 bases). V lost 1 base, J lost 6 bases, and 11 bases lay in between. The germline V gene encodes CDR1 SGHRS and CDR2 YFSETQ. The CDR3 totals 13 residues. Written as DNA, the CDR3 is TGCGCCAGCAGCTTGTCTGCTGGGGCCGAGCAGTACTTC. The encoded protein is CASSLSAGAEQYF.

The chain combines TRBV5-4 with TRBJ2-5, with D perhaps TRBD2 (7 bases). The CDR3 consists of 15 residues. Germline V CDR1 and CDR2: SGHNT, YYREEE (reference sequence). With 2 bases removed from V and 5 bases from J, the gap between germline ends came to 16 bases. CDR3 loop: CASSFPTGRGETQYF. CDR3 bases: TGTGCCAGCAGCTTTCCCACAGGGCGGGGGGAGACCCAGTACTTC.

This rearrangement joins TRBV28 to TRBJ2-7; D is ambiguous. Germline V gives CDR1 MDHEN, CDR2 SYDVKM. This CDR3 comprises 15 residues. V lost 1 base to trimming and J lost 3 bases, with 13 bases between them. The CDR3 DNA reads TGTGCCAGCAGTTTATCTATTATTCCGGGCTACGAGCAGTACTTC. It encodes CASSLSIIPGYEQYF.

The chain links TRBV4-2 to TRBJ2-5; weak D call: TRBD2 (7 bases). This CDR3 is 14 amino acids long. Trimming shortened V by 6 bases and J by 4 bases, and 15 bases separated the two germline ends. The V gene's germline CDR1 is LGHNA and CDR2 YNFKEQ. CDR3 sequence (DNA): TGTGCCAGCAGTCCCGGGGGGCCCGTAGAGACCCAGTACTTC. Protein sequence: CASSPGGPVETQYF.

This chain links TRBV29-1 with TRBJ1-4; possibly TRBD1 for D (5 bases). Germline values: CDR1 SQVTM, CDR2 ANQGSEA. V was trimmed by 0 bases and J by 4 bases, leaving 6 bases between them. This CDR3 spans 13 amino acids. CDR3 region: CSVEDGGNEKLFF. The CDR3 nucleotides are TGCAGCGTTGAAGACGGGGGTAATGAAAAACTGTTTTTT. Filled out from reference TRBV29-1 and TRBJ1-4, the complete variable domain reads SAVISQKPSRDICQRGTSLTIQCQVDSQVTMMFWYRQQPGQSLTLIATANQGSEATYESGFVIDKFPISRPNLTFSTLTVSNMSPEDSSIYLCSVEDGGNEKLFFGSGTQLSVL.

This chain uses TRBV2 with TRBJ1-2, with 7 bases aligning to TRBD1. The V gene end was trimmed by 3 bases and the J gene end by 1 base; junction bases not matched to a gene: 14. The CDR3 runs 18 residues. The germline CDR1 and CDR2 sequences are SNHLY and FYNNEI. CDR3 amino acids: CASSDQDRPTPDNYGYTF. In DNA form, the CDR3 reads TGTGCCAGCAGTGATCAGGACAGGCCCACCCCCGATAACTATGGCTACACCTTC.

The table lists this clone with a count of one. The J gene is TRBJ1-2, the V gene TRBV6-1; TRBD1 aligns across 7 bases. V trimming: 7 bases; J trimming: 1 base; junction bases outside the gene matches: 9. CDR1 is MNHNS and CDR2 is SASEGT in the germline V gene. The CDR3 runs to 15 residues. Here the CDR3 DNA reads TGTGCCAGCATCCCGAACGACAGGGTTAACTATGGCTACACCTTC. Its translation is CASIPNDRVNYGYTF.

The rearrangement uses TRBV10-1 and TRBJ2-3; TRBD2 aligns across 9 bases. Germline values: CDR1 WNHNN, CDR2 SYGVQD (reference sequence). V was pared by 3 bases and J by 5 bases, with 12 bases of the junction left unmatched. This CDR3 spans 17 amino acids. The CDR3 bases are TGCGCCAGCAGTGATGGGAGGGGCGGGGGGGCCGTAGATACGCAGTATTTT. Translation: CASSDGRGGGAVDTQYF.

V is TRBV18 and J is TRBJ2-1; 11 bases map to TRBD2. This CDR3 is 18 amino acids long. Germline V gives CDR1 KGHSH, CDR2 LQKENI. Losses at the gene ends were 0 bases for V and 4 bases for J; bases not matched to a gene: 8. CDR3 protein: CASSPPIMGLAEYNEQFF. CDR3 nucleotides: TGTGCCAGCTCACCACCGATTATGGGACTAGCGGAGTACAATGAGCAGTTCTTC.

The chain joins TRBV27 to TRBJ1-1; D uncertain. The CDR3 consists of 13 residues. V was shortened by 4 bases and J by 1 base, with 7 bases between the two germline ends. Germline CDR1 MNHEY, CDR2 SMNVEV (reference sequence). The CDR3: CASSWNRNTEAFF. DNA of the CDR3: TGTGCCAGCAGTTGGAACAGGAACACTGAAGCTTTCTTT.